This T cell receptor beta chain stems from a study of CD8+CD57+ T cells in acquired aplastic anemia. Study-wide results and limits: Patients and controls had CD8+ Simpson's diversity values that were not significantly distinct.

J was trimmed by 9 bases and V by 6 bases; bases with no gene match: 12. Germline lookup yields CDR1 SNHLY and CDR2 FYNNEI. This CDR3 region has 16 residues. The sequenced patients had an expansion of CD8+CD57+ cells seen by flow cytometry. Every patient was diagnosed with severe acquired aplastic anemia. CDR3 and TCR beta VDJ profiling relied on genomic DNA as the template. Using its own MiXCR run on the reads, TCRdb lists one record per CDR3 protein. The top ten clones hold approximately 12% of a sample with about 150,000 distinct CDR3 sequences, 52% of them seen once. Turning to this clonotype: What it binds is not known.

Sequenced input: sorted CD4+, CD8+, or CD8+CD57+ T cells (not recorded which) from PBMCs. The chain combines TRBV2 with TRBJ1-6; TRBD1 agrees at 9 bases. The sequence was collected from a human donor with aplastic anemia. The CDR3: CASRSPGQGRSSPLHF. Here the CDR3 DNA reads TGTGCCAGCAGATCCCCGGGACAGGGTCGCAGTTCACCCCTCCACTTT.